This TCR beta chain was obtained from a study of T cells in Graves' hyperthyroidism and ophthalmopathy (dated by TCRdb to between 2018 and 2021). In terms of the full investigation: To identify distinguishing TCR V-J signatures, a discovery cohort of about a hundred patients was used, comprising 40 to 45 with Graves' ophthalmopathy and around 57 with stable Graves' hyperthyroidism. The 90 to 100 discovery patients were randomly divided into training and test sets at a 7:3 ratio. The paper reports TCR Vbeta CDR3 sequencing of some 140 peripheral blood samples: over 40 ophthalmopathy, over 70 hyperthyroidism and around 17 progressor patients. Once sampling was done, hyperthyroidism patients were given methimazole at a starting dose of 30 mg daily, whereas ophthalmopathy patients were given high-dose intravenous methylprednisolone. Whether ophthalmopathy could be predicted prospectively was tested in an independent validation cohort made up of 18 to 20 hyperthyroidism patients plus 17 patients who later progressed to ophthalmopathy. Thyroid tissue and blood T-cell repertoires from about six Graves' hyperthyroidism patients were also compared in the study.

Remarks on this clonotype: This clone's antigen is unknown. At one end, the junction sequence differs from germline, possibly due to a read error.

A patient counted as having stable Graves' hyperthyroidism if no progression to ophthalmopathy occurred over 18 months of follow-up. The hyperthyroidism patients were between 18 and 65 years old and newly diagnosed, with a disease duration of less than 2 months. Exclusion was applied to patients with uncontrolled infections, other autoimmune diseases, pregnancy or lactation. Clinical symptoms, serum thyroxine and TRAb, thyroid ultrasound, and orbital computed tomography formed the basis for the diagnoses. Total RNA was extracted with Trizol reagent, and quality was checked on an Agilent 2100 Bioanalyzer. The CDR3 holds 15 amino acids from the cysteine to the phenylalanine. Only CDR3 DNA is held: 45 bases, read in frame from base 1. CDR1 and CDR2 are read off the germline V gene as ENHRY and SYGVKD. Findings and caveats that apply to the study as a whole: Ophthalmopathy was separated from stable hyperthyroidism by a 13 V-J signature model, with approximately 86% sensitivity and about 84% specificity obtained in cross-validation and 80%/75% obtained in testing. Most expanded thyroid clonotypes (frequency above 0.001) were also detected in blood, a finding suggesting that blood repertoires may reflect thyroid immune responses. In validation, the model predicted progression to ophthalmopathy with over 60% sensitivity and over 72% specificity, a median of 6.5 months before onset. Sample size was not statistically predetermined, and blinding of investigators to group allocation was not performed.

TCR beta CDR3 regions were amplified from RNA transcripts. The first round of RT-PCR for the TCR CDR3 was performed with the HTBI primer set and the Qiagen OneStep RT-PCR kit. The libraries were constructed in a second round of multiplex PCR and then size-selected and purified. The libraries were sequenced on an Illumina HiSeq2000 using paired-end 100 bp reads. Regarding the original processing steps: Raw data were processed with SOAPnuke, discarding reads with adapters, uncalled bases, mean Phred below 15, or no exact constant-primer or identifier match. High-quality paired reads were merged with COPE v1.2.5, and unique nucleotide sequences were defined as clonotypes. MiTCR v1.1 was used to align clonotypes to the IMGT TRBV, TRBD and TRBJ reference segments. The analysis was restricted to V-J combinations with a frequency above 0.0001, which together covered 99.2% of the repertoires. A TCS score was defined as the ratio of F50 (clonal expansion) to E x V (chaos), with BLOSUM62-based TCRdist applied between CDR3 peptides within each V-J. Welch's t-statistics and random forest reduced just over 500 V-J features to 10 to 15, which were used in a naive Bayes classifier (R e1071). Through fastp at Q25 and MiXCR, TCRdb rebuilt clones from the public reads, retaining in-frame beta chains. When rows share a CDR3 protein, they turn into one entry using the most common DNA and genes. The V and J calls reflect TCRdb's pipeline rather than the authors' work. The sample table records hundreds of thousands of distinct CDR3 sequences; 46% of these occur just once. The ten most abundant clones make up just over 8% of the sample.

The sequence derives from a young woman with Graves' hyperthyroidism. Donor details come from another sample of the same person, matched by shared clones. The sequenced sample was peripheral blood or thyroid tissue (not recorded which). The chain couples TRBV10-3 to TRBJ1-5; perhaps TRBD1 is the D gene, with 6 bases matching. The nucleotides read TGTGCCATCAGAGAGGGGGAAACGCCCAATCAGCCCCGGCATTTT. The resulting protein is CAIREGETPNQPRHF.